The 21 T cell receptor beta chains below were found in one sample sequenced in a study of shared clonotypes between healthy human individuals. TCRdb keeps only in-frame clones here, not all; method: immunoSEQ multiplex PCR. Of roughly 2.4 million clones in the sample, around 95% were seen once. Sequenced material: naive CD4+ T cells sorted from blood. As for subset: CD45RA+ positively selected. The receptors shown here come from a man between 18 and 29 years old in good health.

J is TRBJ1-6 and V is TRBV7-2, with TRBD1 matching over 7 bases. With 5 bases clipped from V and 9 bases from J, the junction kept 7 bases outside the gene matches. This CDR3 comprises 14 residues. Germline V CDR1 and CDR2: SGHTA, FQGNSA. The DNA of the CDR3 is TGTGCCAGCAGCCCTCAGGGGGGTGGTTCACCCCTCCACTTT. This codes for CASSPQGGGSPLHF.

The CDR3 DNA is TGCGCCAGCAGCCCTACGGGGCAGGGCAATCAGCCCCAGCATTTT. Translating it yields CASSPTGQGNQPQHF. V is TRBV5-1 and J is TRBJ1-5; possibly TRBD1 for D (5 bases). V shed 4 bases and J shed 2 bases, with 13 bases lying between them. CDR1 is SGHRS, CDR2 YFSETQ, per germline. The CDR3 totals 15 residues. Full variable domain (remainder filled in from reference TRBV5-1 and TRBJ1-5): KAGVTQTPRYLIKTRGQQVTLSCSPISGHRSVSWYQQTPGQGLQFLFEYFSETQRNKGNFPGRFSGRQFSNSRSEMNVSTLELGDSALYLCASSPTGQGNQPQHFGDGTRLSIL.

Regarding this clone: The same CDR3 also results from other DNA sequences found in this sample. This chain links TRBV7-2 with TRBJ1-2; no clear D gene. Trimming left V 5 bases short and J 2 bases short, with 12 bases between. Germline assignment: CDR1 SGHTA and CDR2 FQGNSA. This CDR3 region has 14 residues. The CDR3 loop is CASSLRQANYGYTF. CDR3 in DNA: TGTGCCAGCAGCCTGAGGCAGGCCAACTATGGCTACACCTTC. The full variable domain, in which reference TRBV7-2 and TRBJ1-2 provide the parts outside the CDR3, is GAGVSQSPSNKVTEKGKDVELRCDPISGHTALYWYRQSLGQGLEFLIYFQGNSAPDKSGLPSDRFSAERTGGSVSTLTIQRTQQEDSAVYLCASSLRQANYGYTFGSGTRLTVV.

V usage is TRBV10-3 and J usage is TRBJ2-1; 10 bases agree with TRBD2. The CDR3 is 15 amino acids. Germline CDR1 is ENHRY and CDR2 is SYGVKD. V was pared by 11 bases and J by 8 bases, with 15 bases of the junction left unmatched. This chain's CDR3 is CAVNGASGSLYEQFF. The CDR3 DNA follows: TGTGCCGTCAACGGGGCTAGCGGGAGTTTATATGAGCAGTTCTTC.

The genes are TRBV7-8 and TRBJ1-2; 8 bases map to TRBD1. The V gene's germline CDR1 is SGHVS and CDR2 FQNEAQ. V was pared by 1 base and J by 7 bases, with 5 bases of the junction left unmatched. The CDR3 extends over 14 amino acids. The CDR3 bases are TGTGCCAGCAGCTTAGGCGACAGGGGAGGTGGCTACACCTTC. It is translated as CASSLGDRGGGYTF.

The gene calls are TRBV6-1 and TRBJ2-5, with D perhaps being TRBD1 or TRBD2 (5 bases each). CDR1 MNHNS and CDR2 SASEGT come from the germline V gene. The CDR3 is 14 residues long. Trimming took off 2 bases at V and 4 bases at J, with 11 bases between the two ends. CDR3 protein: CASSERTRGETQYF. CDR3 bases: TGTGCCAGCAGTGAAAGGACGAGGGGAGAGACCCAGTACTTC.

The chain joins TRBV28 to TRBJ1-2, with D unclear. Between the trimmed V and J ends, which lost 5 bases and 3 bases, there was a span of 13 bases. Germline V gene sequence: CDR1 MDHEN, CDR2 SYDVKM. This CDR3 spans 14 amino acids. The CDR3 DNA reads TGTGCCAGCAGTGTAGCAAGGAGAGACTATGGCTACACCTTC. This codes for CASSVARRDYGYTF.

The rearrangement links TRBV18 to TRBJ1-2; 8 bases are a match to TRBD1. This CDR3 is built from 17 residues. V lost 3 bases, J lost 2 bases, and 11 bases stayed unmatched. Germline CDR1 reads KGHSH; CDR2 reads LQKENI. The CDR3 loop reads CASSPPAQGAGNYGYTF. The CDR3 DNA follows: TGTGCCAGCTCACCCCCCGCCCAGGGGGCGGGGAACTATGGCTACACCTTC.

The chain links TRBV6-5 to TRBJ1-2; 10 bases line up with TRBD1. Germline CDR1 is MNHEY and CDR2 is SVGAGI. The CDR3 extends over 14 amino acids. The ends lost 6 bases at V and 4 bases at J; junction bases unmatched: 5. The CDR3 DNA follows: TGTGCCAGCAGACGACAGGGGGCCTCCTATGGCTACACCTTC. It encodes CASRRQGASYGYTF.

The count of this clone is one. The V and J genes are TRBV28 and TRBJ2-7; tentative D call: TRBD2 (6 bases). Germline assignment: CDR1 MDHEN and CDR2 SYDVKM. This CDR3 has 19 residues. V dropped 5 bases and J dropped 1 base, with 27 bases sitting between them. The CDR3 spells CASSPVGRTKARDSYEQYF. CDR3 sequence (DNA): TGTGCCAGCAGTCCCGTAGGCAGGACTAAAGCCCGCGATTCCTACGAGCAGTACTTC.

The chain is built from TRBV6-6 and TRBJ1-6, with a possible D match to TRBD1 (5 bases). V was trimmed by 6 bases and J by 9 bases, leaving 15 bases between them. The CDR3 spans 14 residues. The germline V gene encodes CDR1 MNHNY and CDR2 SVGAGI (reference sequence). The CDR3 sequence: CASRTRGNGSPLHF. CDR3 bases: TGTGCCAGCAGGACACGGGGGAATGGTTCACCCCTCCACTTT.

This chain links TRBV5-6 with TRBJ2-7; no clear D gene. Deletions cut 0 bases from V and 0 bases from J, with 13 bases between. The CDR3 is made up of 16 amino acids. Per germline, CDR1 SGHDT and CDR2 YYEEEE. The CDR3, as DNA: TGTGCCAGCAGCTTGGGACGGAACTCCATCTCCTACGAGCAGTACTTC. It codes for CASSLGRNSISYEQYF.

The chain uses TRBV23-1 and TRBJ1-3; no clear D. TRBV23-1 has ORF status, its function being uncertain. Trimming took off 0 bases at V and 2 bases at J, with 5 bases between the two ends. This CDR3 has 14 amino acids. The CDR3 nucleotides are TGCGCCAGCAGTCAATCGGGGACTGGAAACACCATATATTTT. This sequence encodes CASSQSGTGNTIYF.

This clone was seen once. V is TRBV27 and J is TRBJ2-7, with D uncertain. Trimming stripped 6 bases from V and 1 base from J, with 10 bases between. In germline, CDR1 is MNHEY, CDR2 SMNVEV (reference sequence). There are 13 residues in the CDR3. The CDR3 DNA reads TGTGCCAGCAGAAGGCTAGGTTCCTACGAGCAGTACTTC. Translation gives CASRRLGSYEQYF.

As regards this clone: Additional DNA sequences in this sample encode the identical CDR3. The chain has TRBV30 and TRBJ1-2; D gene unclear. The germline V gene has CDR1 GTSNPN and CDR2 SVGIG (reference sequence). The CDR3 is 13 residues long. Trimming cost V 0 bases and J 3 bases, with 8 bases left between them. CDR3 in DNA: TGTGCCTGGAGTGTAAGAACAGACTATGGCTACACCTTC. It codes for CAWSVRTDYGYTF.

The rearrangement links TRBV30 to TRBJ1-2; possibly TRBD1 for D (6 bases). The ends were cut back, 1 base at V and 4 bases at J, with 16 bases in the middle. The germline V gene encodes CDR1 GTSNPN and CDR2 SVGIG (reference sequence). There are 15 residues in the CDR3. In nucleotides, the CDR3 is TGTGCCTGGAGTGATGTGGCGGGGGCGATCTATGGCTACACCTTC. Translating it yields CAWSDVAGAIYGYTF.

The chain recombines TRBV29-1 with TRBJ1-2; 10 bases are shared with TRBD1. CDR3 size: 15 residues. Germline V gives CDR1 SQVTM, CDR2 ANQGSEA. Trimming took 5 bases from V and 4 from J; bases not matched to a gene: 10. Here the CDR3 reads CSVPLMGQGIYGYTF. CDR3 nucleotide sequence: TGCAGCGTTCCCTTAATGGGACAGGGGATCTATGGCTACACCTTC. Complete variable domain (other parts from reference TRBV29-1 and TRBJ1-2): SAVISQKPSRDICQRGTSLTIQCQVDSQVTMMFWYRQQPGQSLTLIATANQGSEATYESGFVIDKFPISRPNLTFSTLTVSNMSPEDSSIYLCSVPLMGQGIYGYTFGSGTRLTVV.

The V gene is TRBV2, the J gene TRBJ1-5; D ambiguous. The CDR3 length is 15 residues. Germline CDR1 SNHLY, CDR2 FYNNEI. Trimming removed 4 bases from V and 4 bases from J, with 14 bases in between. The CDR3 region has the DNA TGTGCCAGCAGTGCGAGACGGGGAGAAAATCAGCCCCAGCATTTT. Translation: CASSARRGENQPQHF.

The chain joins TRBV6-4 to TRBJ1-2; tentative D call: TRBD1 (5 bases). This CDR3 is 14 amino acids long. With 5 bases removed from V and 1 base from J, the gap between germline ends came to 11 bases. Germline V gene lookup returns CDR1 MRHNA and CDR2 SNTAGT. CDR3 bases: TGTGCCAGCAGTCCGGGACCTTTTAACTATGGCTACACCTTC. This sequence encodes CASSPGPFNYGYTF.

The chain recombines TRBV5-3 with TRBJ1-2, with no clear D. TRBV5-3 is designated an ORF whose function remains uncertain. There are 12 residues in the CDR3. Trimming removed 10 bases at V and 6 bases at J, with 16 bases between. The chain's CDR3 is CALANSSDGYTF. The CDR3 DNA reads TGTGCCCTAGCGAATAGCTCCGATGGCTACACCTTC.

This sequence joins TRBV28 and TRBJ1-1, with D maybe TRBD1 (5 bases). The CDR3 runs 17 residues. Germline values: CDR1 MDHEN, CDR2 SYDVKM. V gave up 6 bases and J gave up 0 bases, with 20 bases separating them. CDR3: CASRSDKGNRMNTEAFF. CDR3 DNA sequence: TGTGCCAGCAGATCTGACAAGGGCAACAGGATGAACACTGAAGCTTTCTTT.